The entry below describes one T cell receptor (beta chain). Individuals aged about 18 to 89 years were recruited from around 22 US areas. Participants' own reports of clinical history determined their cohort assignment. These data come from a study of blood T cell repertoires in COVID-19. Study overall: Sites across the United States, Italy and Spain contributed samples from acute and convalescent COVID-19. T cells, B-cell-depleted T cells, or PBMCs supplied cDNA or gDNA.

Trimming cost V 1 base and J 10 bases, with 11 bases left between them. The V gene's germline CDR1 is SGHDN and CDR2 FVKESK. The CDR3 extends over 13 amino acids. Profiled with immunoSEQ multiplex PCR; TCRdb holds only in-frame clones, not every one. The table records around 250,000 clones, about nine tenths of them present only once. This TCR was sampled from a woman aged 25 to 39 with acute COVID-19. Sequencing input: PBMCs or T cells enriched from blood (not recorded which). The rearrangement links TRBV14 to TRBJ2-1; D gene ambiguous. The CDR3 DNA reads as TGTGCCAGCAGCCAAGTGGCCTCCGGGGAGCAGTTCTTC. This encodes CASSQVASGEQFF.